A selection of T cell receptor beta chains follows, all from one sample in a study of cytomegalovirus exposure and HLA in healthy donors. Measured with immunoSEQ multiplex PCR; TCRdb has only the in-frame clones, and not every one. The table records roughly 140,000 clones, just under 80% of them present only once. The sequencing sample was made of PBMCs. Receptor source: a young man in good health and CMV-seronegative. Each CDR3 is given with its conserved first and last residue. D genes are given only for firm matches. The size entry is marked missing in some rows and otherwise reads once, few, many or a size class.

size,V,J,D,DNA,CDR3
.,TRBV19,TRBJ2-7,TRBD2,TGTGCCAGTAGTATAGTTCACGGGACTAGCACTTACGAGCAGTACTTC,CASSIVHGTSTYEQYF
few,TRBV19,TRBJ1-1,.,TGTGCCAGTAGGAGGGCCTATGAAGCTTTCTTT,CASRRAYEAFF
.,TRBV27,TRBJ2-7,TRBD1,TGTGCCAGCAGTTTACTGGGACAGGGTAGCGAGCAGTACTTC,CASSLLGQGSEQYF
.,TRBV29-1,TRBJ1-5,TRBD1,TGCAGCGTCTCTGACAGGGGAGGTTCGCCCCAGCATTTT,CSVSDRGGSPQHF
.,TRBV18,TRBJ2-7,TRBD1,TGTGCCAGCTCACCAACCCGGACAGGGACCGAGCAGTACTTC,CASSPTRTGTEQYF
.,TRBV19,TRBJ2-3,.,TGTGCCAGCCGACAGGAACCAGATACGCAGTATTTT,CASRQEPDTQYF
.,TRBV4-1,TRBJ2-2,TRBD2,TGCGCCAGCAGCCCCGGACTAGCGGGAAATACCGGGGAGCTGTTTTTT,CASSPGLAGNTGELFF
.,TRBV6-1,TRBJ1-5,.,TGTGCCAGCAAAGACACTAGCAATCAGCCCCAGCATTTT,CASKDTSNQPQHF
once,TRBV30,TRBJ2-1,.,TGTGCCTGGAGTGGTGTCTCCCGCTCCTACAATGAGCAGTTCTTC,CAWSGVSRSYNEQFF
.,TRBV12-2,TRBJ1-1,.,TGTGCAAGTCGAGGGACAGGGGGCTGTAAGGGAAACACTGAAGCTTTCTTT,CASRGTGGCKGNTEAFF
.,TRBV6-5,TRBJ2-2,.,TGTGCCAGCAGTTACTCACTCCATTATAACACCGGGGAGCTGTTTTTT,CASSYSLHYNTGELFF
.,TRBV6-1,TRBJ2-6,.,TGTGCCAGCAGTGAAGATCAGGGTTCTGGGGCCAACGTCCTGACTTTC,CASSEDQGSGANVLTF
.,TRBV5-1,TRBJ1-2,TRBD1,TGCGCCAGCAGCTCGACCGGGACAGCACCTGCTGATGGCTACACCTTC,CASSSTGTAPADGYTF
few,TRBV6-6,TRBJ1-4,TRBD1,TGTGCCAGCAGTACGACAGGGCCAACTAATGAAAAACTGTTTTTT,CASSTTGPTNEKLFF
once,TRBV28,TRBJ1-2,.,TGTGCCAGCACTTTCGGACTTGGCTACACCTTC,CASTFGLGYTF
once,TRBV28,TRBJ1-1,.,TGTGCCAGCAGTTTATTCAGGGTTCCTGAAGCTTTCTTT,CASSLFRVPEAFF
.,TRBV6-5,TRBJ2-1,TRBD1,TGTGCCAGCAGTTACTTACCGGGACAGGGGGTAGTTGGGCAGTTCTTC,CASSYLPGQGVVGQFF
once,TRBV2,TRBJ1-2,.,TGTGCCAGCAGTGATCCCGACGGGGAGGGACCTAACTATGGCTACACCTTC,CASSDPDGEGPNYGYTF
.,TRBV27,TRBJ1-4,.,TGTGCCAGCAGTTTTTCCGGACTGTCGGGGGGAAATGAAAAACTGTTTTTT,CASSFSGLSGGNEKLFF
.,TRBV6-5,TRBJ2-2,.,TGTGCCAGCACCGGGGGGCCTTTGACCGGGGAGCTGTTTTTT,CASTGGPLTGELFF
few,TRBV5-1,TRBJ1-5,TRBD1,TGCGCCAGCAGCACCCTGGGACAGGAAGGTCAGCCCCAGCATTTT,CASSTLGQEGQPQHF
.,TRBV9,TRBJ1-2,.,TGTGCCAGCAGCGTAGCAGGGACATGCGGCTACACCTTC,CASSVAGTCGYTF
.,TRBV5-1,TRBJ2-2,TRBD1,TGCGCCACCCGAGACGGGACAGGGTACACCGGGGAGCTGTTTTTT,CATRDGTGYTGELFF
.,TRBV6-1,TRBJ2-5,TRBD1,TGTGCCAGCAGTGGGCAGGGGGCTCGAGAGACCCAGTACTTC,CASSGQGARETQYF
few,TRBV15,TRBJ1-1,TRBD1,TGTGCCACCAGCAGAGGGACAGGGGGGGGCACTGAAGCTTTCTTT,CATSRGTGGGTEAFF
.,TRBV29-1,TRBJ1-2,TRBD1,TGCAGCGTTGAACCGCGACAGGGGGATCGCTATGGCTACACCTTC,CSVEPRQGDRYGYTF
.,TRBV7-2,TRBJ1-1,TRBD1,TGTGCCAGCAGCCCCGACAGGGACTTTCGTACTGAAGCTTTCTTT,CASSPDRDFRTEAFF
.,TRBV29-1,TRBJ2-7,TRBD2,TGCAGCGTGGGTTGGGCGGGGGGCAAGAGCGAGCAGTACTTC,CSVGWAGGKSEQYF
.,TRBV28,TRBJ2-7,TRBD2,TGTGCCAGCAGTTCGCGACTAGCGGGAGAGGACGAGCAGTACTTC,CASSSRLAGEDEQYF
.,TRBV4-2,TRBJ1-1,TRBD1,TGTGCCAGCAGCCTAAGAGCGGCAGGGGGTAACGCTGAAGCTTTCTTT,CASSLRAAGGNAEAFF
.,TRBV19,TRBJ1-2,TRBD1,TGTGCCAGTAGGACAGGGGGCGCAATTGGTGGCTACACCTTC,CASRTGGAIGGYTF
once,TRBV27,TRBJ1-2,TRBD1,TGTGCCAGCAGCTTCCTTGGACAGGGAACATTCTATGGCTACACCTTC,CASSFLGQGTFYGYTF
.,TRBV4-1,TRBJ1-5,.,TGCGCCAGCAGCCAAACGAGGGGAGGTCAGCCCCAGCATTTT,CASSQTRGGQPQHF